This T cell receptor (beta chain) was sequenced in a study of blood T cell repertoires in COVID-19. Study in general: Samples representing acute and convalescent COVID-19 were sourced from the United States, Italy and Spain. T cells, B-cell-depleted T cells, or PBMCs supplied cDNA or gDNA.

V lost 4 bases and J lost 9; bases outside the gene matches: 13. The germline V gene has CDR1 SGHRS and CDR2 YFSETQ. The CDR3 consists of 15 residues. Study processing details: Amplified reference gene primers provided the basis for estimating nucleated cell counts. Using immunoSEQ multiplex PCR, the repertoire was profiled, and TCRdb retains in-frame clones only, with some absent. V, J and clone size derive from that table, while D and trimming were established from the DNA sequence. The sample yields roughly 200,000 clones, approximately 81% seen once. Material: peripheral blood. This chain uses TRBV5-1 with TRBJ1-2, with TRBD1 identical over 9 bases. The clonotype was recovered from a woman aged 80 or over with COVID-19, enrolled during active disease. CDR3 in DNA: TGCGCCAGCAGCGTGTCCGGGACAGGGTACATGAGCTACACCTTC. Encoded protein: CASSVSGTGYMSYTF.